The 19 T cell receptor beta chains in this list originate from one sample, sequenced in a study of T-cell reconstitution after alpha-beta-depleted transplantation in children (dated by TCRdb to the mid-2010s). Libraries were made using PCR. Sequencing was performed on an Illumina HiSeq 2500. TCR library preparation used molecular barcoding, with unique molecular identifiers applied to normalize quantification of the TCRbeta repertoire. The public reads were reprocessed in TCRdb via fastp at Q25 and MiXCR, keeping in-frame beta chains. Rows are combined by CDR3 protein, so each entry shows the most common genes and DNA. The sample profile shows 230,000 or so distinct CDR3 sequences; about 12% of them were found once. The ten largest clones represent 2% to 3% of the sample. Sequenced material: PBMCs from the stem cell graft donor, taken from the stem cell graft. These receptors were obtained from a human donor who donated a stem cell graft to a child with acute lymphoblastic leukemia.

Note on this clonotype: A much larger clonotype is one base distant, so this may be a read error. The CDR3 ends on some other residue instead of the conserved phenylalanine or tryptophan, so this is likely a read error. DNA of the CDR3: TGTGCCACCACAGAGCGCTCTGGAAACACCATATATCTT. It codes for CATTERSGNTIYL. V usage is TRBV19 and J usage is TRBJ1-3; the D is unclear. The CDR3 runs 13 residues. The germline V and J ends were trimmed by 10 bases and 0 bases, with 10 bases remaining between them. Germline-derived CDR1 and CDR2 are LNHDA and SQIVND (reference sequence).

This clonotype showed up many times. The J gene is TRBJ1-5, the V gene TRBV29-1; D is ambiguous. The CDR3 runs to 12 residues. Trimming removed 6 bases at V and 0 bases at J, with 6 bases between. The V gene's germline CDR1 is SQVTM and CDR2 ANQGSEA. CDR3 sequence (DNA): TGCAGCGTGGGAAATAGCAATCAGCCCCAGCATTTT. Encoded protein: CSVGNSNQPQHF.

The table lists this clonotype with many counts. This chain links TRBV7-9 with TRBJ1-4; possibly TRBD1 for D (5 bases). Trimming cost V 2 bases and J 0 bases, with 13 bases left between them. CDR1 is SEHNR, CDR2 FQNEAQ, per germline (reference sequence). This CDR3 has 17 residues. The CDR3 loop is CASSLSGVFATNEKLFF. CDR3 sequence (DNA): TGTGCCAGCAGCTTATCGGGGGTGTTCGCAACTAATGAAAAACTGTTTTTT.

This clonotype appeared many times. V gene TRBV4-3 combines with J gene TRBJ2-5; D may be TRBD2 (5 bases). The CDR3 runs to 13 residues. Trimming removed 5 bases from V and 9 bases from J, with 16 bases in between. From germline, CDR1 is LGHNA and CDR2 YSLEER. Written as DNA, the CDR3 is TGCGCCAGCAGCGGAGGCACACGTTACGCCCAGTACTTC. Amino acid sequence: CASSGGTRYAQYF.

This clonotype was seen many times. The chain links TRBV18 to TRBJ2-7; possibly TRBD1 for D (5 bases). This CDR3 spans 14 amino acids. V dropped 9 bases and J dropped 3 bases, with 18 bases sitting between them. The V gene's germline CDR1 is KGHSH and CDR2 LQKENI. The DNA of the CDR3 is TGTGCCAGTTCTAAGGAGACAGATCGCTACGAGCAGTACTTC. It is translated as CASSKETDRYEQYF.

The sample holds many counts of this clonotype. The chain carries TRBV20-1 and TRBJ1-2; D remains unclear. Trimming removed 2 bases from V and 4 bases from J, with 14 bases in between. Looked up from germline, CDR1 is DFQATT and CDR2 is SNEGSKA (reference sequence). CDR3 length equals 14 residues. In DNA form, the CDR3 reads TGCAGTGCTAGACGGGATAACGAGGGCTATGGCTACACCTTC. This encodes CSARRDNEGYGYTF.

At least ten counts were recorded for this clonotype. CDR3 nucleotides: TGCGCCAGCAGCTCGGGGGGTAGCACTTACAATGAGCAGTTCTTC. Protein sequence: CASSSGGSTYNEQFF. The gene calls are TRBV5-1 and TRBJ2-1; 7 nucleotides match TRBD2. With V trimmed by 3 bases and J by 4 bases, 7 bases remained unmatched. Per the germline V gene, CDR1 is SGHRS and CDR2 is YFSETQ. The CDR3 spans 15 residues.

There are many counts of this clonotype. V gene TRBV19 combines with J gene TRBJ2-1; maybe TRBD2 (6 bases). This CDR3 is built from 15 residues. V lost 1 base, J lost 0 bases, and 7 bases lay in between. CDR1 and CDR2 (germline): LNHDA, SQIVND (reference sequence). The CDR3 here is CASSIADYSYNEQFF. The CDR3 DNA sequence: TGTGCCAGTAGTATAGCGGACTACTCCTACAATGAGCAGTTCTTC. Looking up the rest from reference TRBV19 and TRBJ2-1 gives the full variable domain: DGGITQSPKYLFRKEGQNVTLSCEQNLNHDAMYWYRQDPGQGLRLIYYSQIVNDFQKGDIAEGYSVSREKKESFPLTVTSAQKNPTAFYLCASSIADYSYNEQFFGPGTRLTVL.

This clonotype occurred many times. The CDR3: CASTQENTEAFF. The CDR3 DNA reads as TGTGCCAGCACCCAGGAGAACACTGAAGCTTTCTTT. The chain links TRBV7-9 to TRBJ1-1; D not certain. The germline gives CDR1 SEHNR, CDR2 FQNEAQ (reference sequence). The CDR3 extends over 12 amino acids. Trimming removed 7 bases at V and 1 base at J, with 7 bases between.

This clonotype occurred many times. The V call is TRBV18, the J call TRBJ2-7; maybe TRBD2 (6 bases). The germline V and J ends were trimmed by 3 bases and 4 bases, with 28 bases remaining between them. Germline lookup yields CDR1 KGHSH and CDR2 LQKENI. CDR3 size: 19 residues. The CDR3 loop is CASSPYDTEPGGRRYEQYF. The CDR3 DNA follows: TGTGCCAGCTCACCCTACGACACGGAGCCCGGAGGGAGACGATACGAGCAGTACTTC.

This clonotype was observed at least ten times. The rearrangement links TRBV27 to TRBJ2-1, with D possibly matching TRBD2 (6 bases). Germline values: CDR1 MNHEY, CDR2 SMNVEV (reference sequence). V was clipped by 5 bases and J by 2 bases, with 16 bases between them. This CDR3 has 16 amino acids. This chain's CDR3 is CASSIPSARPYNEQFF. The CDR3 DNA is TGTGCCAGCAGTATTCCTAGCGCTCGTCCCTACAATGAGCAGTTCTTC.

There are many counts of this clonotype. CDR3 nucleotide sequence: TGTGCCAGCTCCCTCGTTGCAACTAATGAAAAACTGTTTTTT. Translation gives CASSLVATNEKLFF. The rearrangement uses TRBV18 and TRBJ1-4; no firm D call. Germline V gene data show CDR1 as KGHSH and CDR2 as LQKENI. Trimming shortened V by 6 bases and J by 0 bases, and 8 bases separated the two germline ends. The CDR3 runs to 14 residues.

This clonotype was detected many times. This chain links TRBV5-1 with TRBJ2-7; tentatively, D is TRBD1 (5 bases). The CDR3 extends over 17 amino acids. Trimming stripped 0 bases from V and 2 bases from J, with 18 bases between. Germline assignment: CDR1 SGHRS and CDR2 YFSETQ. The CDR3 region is CASSLGGRMGRTYEQYF. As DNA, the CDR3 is TGCGCCAGCAGCTTGGGGGGCCGGATGGGCAGAACCTACGAGCAGTACTTC.

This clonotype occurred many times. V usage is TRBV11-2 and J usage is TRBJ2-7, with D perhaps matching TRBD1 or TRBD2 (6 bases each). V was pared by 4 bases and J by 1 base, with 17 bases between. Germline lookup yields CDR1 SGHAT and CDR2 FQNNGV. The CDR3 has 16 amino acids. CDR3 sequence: CASSSNRGGTSYEQYF. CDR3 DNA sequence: TGTGCCAGCAGCTCTAATAGAGGGGGGACGTCCTACGAGCAGTACTTC.

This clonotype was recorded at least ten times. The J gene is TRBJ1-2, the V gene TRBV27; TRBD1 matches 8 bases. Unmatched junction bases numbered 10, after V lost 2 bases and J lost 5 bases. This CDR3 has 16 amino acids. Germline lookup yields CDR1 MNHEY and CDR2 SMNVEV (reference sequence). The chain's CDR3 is CASSLGGGQGWYGYTF. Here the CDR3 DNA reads TGTGCCAGCAGTTTAGGGGGCGGACAGGGCTGGTATGGCTACACCTTC.

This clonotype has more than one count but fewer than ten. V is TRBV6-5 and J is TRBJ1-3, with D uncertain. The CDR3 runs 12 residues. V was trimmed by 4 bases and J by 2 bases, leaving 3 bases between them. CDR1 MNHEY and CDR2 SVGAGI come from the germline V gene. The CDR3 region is CASSSTGNTIYF. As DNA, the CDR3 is TGTGCCAGCAGTTCGACTGGAAACACCATATATTTT.

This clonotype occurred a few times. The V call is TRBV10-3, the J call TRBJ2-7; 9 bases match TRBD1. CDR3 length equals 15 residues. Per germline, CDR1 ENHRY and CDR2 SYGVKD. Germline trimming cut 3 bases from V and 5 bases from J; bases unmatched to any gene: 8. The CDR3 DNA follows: TGTGCCATCAGTGAAGGGACAGGGAGTATCCACGAGCAGTACTTC. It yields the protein CAISEGTGSIHEQYF.

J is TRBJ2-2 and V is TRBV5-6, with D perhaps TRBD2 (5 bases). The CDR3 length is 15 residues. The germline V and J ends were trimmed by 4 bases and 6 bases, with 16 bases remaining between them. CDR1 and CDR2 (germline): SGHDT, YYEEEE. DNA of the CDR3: TGTGCCAGCAGCCCCACCGCGGAGGCCCCCGGGGAGCTGTTTTTT. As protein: CASSPTAEAPGELFF.

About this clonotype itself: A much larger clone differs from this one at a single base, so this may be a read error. The CDR3 region is CASTLGPGDYGYTF. For the CDR3, the DNA is TGCGCCAGCACCTTGGGTCCAGGGGACTATGGCTACACCTTC. The chain couples TRBV5-1 to TRBJ1-2, with D possibly being TRBD1 (6 bases). CDR1 and CDR2 (germline): SGHRS, YFSETQ. The CDR3 is made up of 14 amino acids.